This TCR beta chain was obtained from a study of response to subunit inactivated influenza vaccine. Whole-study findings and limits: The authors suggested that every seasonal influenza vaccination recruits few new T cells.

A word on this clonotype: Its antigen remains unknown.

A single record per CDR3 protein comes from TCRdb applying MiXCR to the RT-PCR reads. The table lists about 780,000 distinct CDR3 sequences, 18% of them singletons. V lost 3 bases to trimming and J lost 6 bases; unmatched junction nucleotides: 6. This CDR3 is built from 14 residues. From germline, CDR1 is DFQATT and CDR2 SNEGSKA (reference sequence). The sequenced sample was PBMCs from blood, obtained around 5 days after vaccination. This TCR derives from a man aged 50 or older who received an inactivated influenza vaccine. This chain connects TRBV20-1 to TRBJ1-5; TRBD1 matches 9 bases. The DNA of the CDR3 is TGCAGTGCTAGCGTAGGACAGGGGAGTCAGCCCCAGCATTTT. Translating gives CSASVGQGSQPQHF.